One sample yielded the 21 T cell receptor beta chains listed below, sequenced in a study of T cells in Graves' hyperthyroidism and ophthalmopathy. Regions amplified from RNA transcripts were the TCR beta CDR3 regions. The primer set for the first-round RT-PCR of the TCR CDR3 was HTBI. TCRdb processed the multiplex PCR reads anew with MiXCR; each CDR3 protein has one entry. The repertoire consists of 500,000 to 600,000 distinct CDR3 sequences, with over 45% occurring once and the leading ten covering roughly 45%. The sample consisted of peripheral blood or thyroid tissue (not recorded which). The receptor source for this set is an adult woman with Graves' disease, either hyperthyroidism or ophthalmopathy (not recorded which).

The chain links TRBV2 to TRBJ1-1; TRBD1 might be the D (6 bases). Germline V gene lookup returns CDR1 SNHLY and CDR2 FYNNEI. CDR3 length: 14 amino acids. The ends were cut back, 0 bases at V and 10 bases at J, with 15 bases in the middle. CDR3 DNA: TGTGCCAGCAGTGAAGCTCTACAGGGTTGGGTAGCTTTCTTT. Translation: CASSEALQGWVAFF.

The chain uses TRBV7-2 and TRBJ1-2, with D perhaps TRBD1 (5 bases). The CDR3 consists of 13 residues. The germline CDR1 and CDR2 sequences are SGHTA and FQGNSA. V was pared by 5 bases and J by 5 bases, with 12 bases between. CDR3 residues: CASSQVGQYGYTF. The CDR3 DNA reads TGTGCCAGCAGCCAAGTGGGGCAATATGGCTACACCTTC.

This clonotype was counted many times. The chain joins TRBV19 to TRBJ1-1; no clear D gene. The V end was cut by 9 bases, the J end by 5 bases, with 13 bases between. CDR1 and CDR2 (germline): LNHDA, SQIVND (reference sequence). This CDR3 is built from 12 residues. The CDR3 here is CASFEGVTEAFF. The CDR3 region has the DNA TGTGCCAGCTTCGAGGGTGTGACTGAAGCTTTCTTT. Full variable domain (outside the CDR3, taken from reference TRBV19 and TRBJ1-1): DGGITQSPKYLFRKEGQNVTLSCEQNLNHDAMYWYRQDPGQGLRLIYYSQIVNDFQKGDIAEGYSVSREKKESFPLTVTSAQKNPTAFYLCASFEGVTEAFFGQGTRLTVV.

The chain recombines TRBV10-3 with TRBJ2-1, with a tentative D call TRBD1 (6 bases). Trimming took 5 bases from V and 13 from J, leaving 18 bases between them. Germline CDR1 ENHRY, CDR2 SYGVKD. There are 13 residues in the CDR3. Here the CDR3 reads CAISLDSGDPQFF. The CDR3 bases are TGTGCCATCAGTCTGGACAGCGGTGACCCTCAGTTCTTC.

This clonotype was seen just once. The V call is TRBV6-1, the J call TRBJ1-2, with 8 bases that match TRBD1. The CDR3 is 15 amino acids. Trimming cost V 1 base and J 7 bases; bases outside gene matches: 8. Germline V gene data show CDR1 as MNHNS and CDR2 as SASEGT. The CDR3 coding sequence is TGTGCCAGCAGTGAAGAACCGACAGGGGCTGGTGGCTACACCTTC. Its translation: CASSEEPTGAGGYTF.

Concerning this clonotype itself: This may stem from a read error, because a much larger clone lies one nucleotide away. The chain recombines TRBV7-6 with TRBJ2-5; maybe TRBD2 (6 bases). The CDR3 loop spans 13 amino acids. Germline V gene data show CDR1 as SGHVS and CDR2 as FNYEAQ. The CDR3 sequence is CASSFPPGETRYF. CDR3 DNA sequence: TGTGCCAGCAGCTTCCCGCCGGGAGAGACCCGGTACTTC.

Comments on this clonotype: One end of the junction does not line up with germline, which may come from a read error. In DNA form, the CDR3 reads TGTGCCACCAGCAGAGAAGGAGGATCCTTCGAGCAGTACTTC. Its translation is CATSREGGSFEQYF. This sequence joins TRBV15 and TRBJ2-7; D may be TRBD2 (5 bases). The germline gives CDR1 LNHNV, CDR2 YYDKDF (reference sequence). This CDR3 comprises 14 residues.

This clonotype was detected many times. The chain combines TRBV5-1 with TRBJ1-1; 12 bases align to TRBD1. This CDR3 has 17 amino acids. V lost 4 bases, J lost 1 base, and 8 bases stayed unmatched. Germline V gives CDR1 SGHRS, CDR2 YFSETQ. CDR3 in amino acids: CASSAGTGGAKNTEAFF. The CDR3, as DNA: TGCGCCAGCAGCGCCGGGACAGGGGGCGCGAAGAACACTGAAGCTTTCTTT.

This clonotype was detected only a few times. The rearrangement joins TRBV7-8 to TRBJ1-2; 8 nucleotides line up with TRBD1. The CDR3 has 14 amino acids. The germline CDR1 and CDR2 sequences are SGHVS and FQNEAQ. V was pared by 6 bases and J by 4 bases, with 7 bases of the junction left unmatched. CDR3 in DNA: TGTGCCAGCAGGGCGGACAGGGTCGGCTATGGCTACACCTTC. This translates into CASRADRVGYGYTF.

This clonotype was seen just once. The DNA for the CDR3 is TGTGCCATCAGTGACGGTCCCCGGACTAGCGGCCAAGAGACCCAGTACTTC. This sequence encodes CAISDGPRTSGQETQYF. The gene calls are TRBV10-3 and TRBJ2-5; TRBD2 aligns across 10 bases. V lost 3 bases to trimming and J lost 1 base; unmatched junction nucleotides: 8. CDR1 is ENHRY and CDR2 is SYGVKD in the germline V gene. The CDR3 sequence is 17 residues long.

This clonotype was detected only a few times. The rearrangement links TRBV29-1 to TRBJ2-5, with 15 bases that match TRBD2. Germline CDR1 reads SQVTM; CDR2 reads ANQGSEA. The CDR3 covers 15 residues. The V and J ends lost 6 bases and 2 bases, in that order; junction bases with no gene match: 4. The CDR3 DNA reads TGCAGCGTATTCGGACTAGCGGGAGGGCAAGAGACCCAGTACTTC. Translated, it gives CSVFGLAGGQETQYF.

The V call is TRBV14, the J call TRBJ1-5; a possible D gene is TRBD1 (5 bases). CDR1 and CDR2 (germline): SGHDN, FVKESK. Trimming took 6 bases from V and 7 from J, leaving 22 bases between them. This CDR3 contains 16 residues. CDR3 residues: CASSPTWQGGEQPQHF. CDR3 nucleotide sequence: TGTGCCAGCAGTCCAACCTGGCAGGGCGGCGAGCAGCCCCAGCATTTT.

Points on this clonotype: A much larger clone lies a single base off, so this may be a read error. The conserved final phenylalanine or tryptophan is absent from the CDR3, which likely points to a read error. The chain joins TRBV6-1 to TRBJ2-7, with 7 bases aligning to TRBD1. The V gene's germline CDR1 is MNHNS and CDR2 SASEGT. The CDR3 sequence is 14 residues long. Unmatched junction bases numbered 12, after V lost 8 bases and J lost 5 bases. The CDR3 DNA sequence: TGTGCCAGCCTCCACGAGACAGGGAGACACGAGCAGTACCTC. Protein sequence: CASLHETGRHEQYL.

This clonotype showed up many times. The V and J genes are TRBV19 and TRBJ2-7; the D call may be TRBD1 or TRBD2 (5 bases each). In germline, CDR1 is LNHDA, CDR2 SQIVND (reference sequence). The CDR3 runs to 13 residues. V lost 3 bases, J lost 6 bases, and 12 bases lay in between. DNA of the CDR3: TGTGCCAGTAGTATTGGGGCAGGGACCGAGCAGTACTTC. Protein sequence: CASSIGAGTEQYF.

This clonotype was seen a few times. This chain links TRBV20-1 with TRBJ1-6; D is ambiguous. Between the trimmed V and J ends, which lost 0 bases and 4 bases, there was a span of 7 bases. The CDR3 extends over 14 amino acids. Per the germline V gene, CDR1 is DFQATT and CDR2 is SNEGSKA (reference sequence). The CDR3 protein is CSARDVQYNSPLHF. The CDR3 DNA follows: TGCAGTGCTAGAGACGTACAGTATAATTCACCCCTCCACTTT.

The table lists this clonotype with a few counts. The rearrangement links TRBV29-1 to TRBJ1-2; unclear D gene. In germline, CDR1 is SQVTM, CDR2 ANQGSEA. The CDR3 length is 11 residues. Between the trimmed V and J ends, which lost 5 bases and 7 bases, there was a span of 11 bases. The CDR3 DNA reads TGCAGCGTTCACCTTGAGCCTGGCTACACCTTC. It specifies CSVHLEPGYTF.

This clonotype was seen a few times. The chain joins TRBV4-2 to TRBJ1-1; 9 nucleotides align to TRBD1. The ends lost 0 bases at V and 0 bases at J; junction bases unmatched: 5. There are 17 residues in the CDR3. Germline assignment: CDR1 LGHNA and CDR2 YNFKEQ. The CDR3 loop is CASSQEGQGRMNTEAFF. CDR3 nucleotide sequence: TGTGCCAGCAGCCAAGAGGGACAGGGCAGGATGAACACTGAAGCTTTCTTT.

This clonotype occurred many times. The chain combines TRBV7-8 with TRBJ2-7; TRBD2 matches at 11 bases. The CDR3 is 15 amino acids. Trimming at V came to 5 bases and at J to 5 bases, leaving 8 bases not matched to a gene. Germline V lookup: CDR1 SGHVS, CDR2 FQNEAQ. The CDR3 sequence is CASSPRLAGGNEQYF. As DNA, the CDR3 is TGTGCCAGCAGCCCTCGGCTAGCGGGAGGTAACGAGCAGTACTTC.

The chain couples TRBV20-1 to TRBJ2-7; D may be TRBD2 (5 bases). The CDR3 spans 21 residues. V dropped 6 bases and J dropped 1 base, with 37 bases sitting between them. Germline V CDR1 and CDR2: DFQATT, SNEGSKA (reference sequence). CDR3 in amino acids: CSALQAPLAGESIQFSYEQYF. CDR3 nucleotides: TGCAGTGCCCTTCAGGCTCCTCTAGCCGGGGAGTCTATTCAGTTTTCCTACGAGCAGTACTTC.

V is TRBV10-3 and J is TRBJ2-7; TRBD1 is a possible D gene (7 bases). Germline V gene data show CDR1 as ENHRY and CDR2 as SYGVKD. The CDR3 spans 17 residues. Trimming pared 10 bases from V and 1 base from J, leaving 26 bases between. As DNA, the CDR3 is TGTGCCAGCAGCACCGGAGGGTTGGACAGGATTTCCTACGAGCAGTACTTC. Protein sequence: CASSTGGLDRISYEQYF.

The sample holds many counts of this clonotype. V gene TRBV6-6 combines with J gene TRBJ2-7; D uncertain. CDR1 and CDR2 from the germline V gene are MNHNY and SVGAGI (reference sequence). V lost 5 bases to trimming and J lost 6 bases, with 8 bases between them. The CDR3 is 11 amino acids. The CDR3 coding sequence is TGTGCCAGCAGTAAGCAGGTCGAGCAGTACTTC. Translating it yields CASSKQVEQYF.